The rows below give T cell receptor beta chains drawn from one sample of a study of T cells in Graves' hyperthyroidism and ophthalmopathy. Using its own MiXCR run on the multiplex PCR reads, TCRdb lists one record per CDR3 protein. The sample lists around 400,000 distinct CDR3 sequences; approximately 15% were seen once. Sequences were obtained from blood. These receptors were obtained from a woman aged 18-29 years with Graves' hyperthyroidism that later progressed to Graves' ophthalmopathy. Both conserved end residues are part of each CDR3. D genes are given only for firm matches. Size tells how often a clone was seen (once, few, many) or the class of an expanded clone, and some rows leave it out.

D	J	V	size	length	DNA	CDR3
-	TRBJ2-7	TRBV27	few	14	TGTGCCAGCAGTGCGAGGGGTAGGGCCGAGGAGCAGTACTTC	CASSARGRAEEQYF
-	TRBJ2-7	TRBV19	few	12	TGTGCCAGTAGTATCGGGGTGTCCGAGCAGTACTTC	CASSIGVSEQYF
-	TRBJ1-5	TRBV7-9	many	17	TGTGCCAGCAGCTTAGGCGAATCACAGGGTTCAAGCCAGCCCCAGCATTTT	CASSLGESQGSSQPQHF
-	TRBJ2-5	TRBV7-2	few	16	TGTGCCAGCAGCTTAGAGGGGCCTATTATGGGGGAGACCCAGTACTTC	CASSLEGPIMGETQYF
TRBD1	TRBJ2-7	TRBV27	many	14	TGTGCCAGCAAACCGGGACAGGGCCCCTACGAGCAGTACTTC	CASKPGQGPYEQYF
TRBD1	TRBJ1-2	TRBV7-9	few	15	TGTGCCAGCAGTAAAGGACAGGGACCCAACTATGGCTACACCTTC	CASSKGQGPNYGYTF
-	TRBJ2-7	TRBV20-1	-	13	TGCAGTGCAAGCCCAGTACAGGGCTACGAGCAGTACTTC	CSASPVQGYEQYF
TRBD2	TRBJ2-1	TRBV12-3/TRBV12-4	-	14	TGTGCCAGCAGTTTACACCTAGCGGGCAATGAGCAGTTCTTC	CASSLHLAGNEQFF
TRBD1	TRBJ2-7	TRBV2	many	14	TGTGCCACCATAAGGACAGGGGGTTCCTACGAGCAGTACTTC	CATIRTGGSYEQYF
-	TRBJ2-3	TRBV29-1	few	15	TGCAGCGTTGGTTTTATACAGGGAGGTGAAGATACGCAGTATTTT	CSVGFIQGGEDTQYF
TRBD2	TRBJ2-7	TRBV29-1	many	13	TGCAGCGCTCGGACTAGCAGAGGGGATATACAGTACTTC	CSARTSRGDIQYF
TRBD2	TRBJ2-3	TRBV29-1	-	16	TGCAGCGTGAGCGGGACTAGCGGGAAAGCGGCAGATACGCAGTATTTT	CSVSGTSGKAADTQYF
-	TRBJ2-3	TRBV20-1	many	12	TGCAGTGCCCGTCAAGCGACAGATACGCAGTATTTT	CSARQATDTQYF
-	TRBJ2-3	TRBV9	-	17	TGTGCCAGCAGCCCCGGGTCTAGCGTGTTACGGACAGATACGCAGTATTTT	CASSPGSSVLRTDTQYF
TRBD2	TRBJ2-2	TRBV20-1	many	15	TGCAGTGCTCCCGCGGGAGGTGGTGGGTCCGGGGAGCTGTTTTTT	CSAPAGGGGSGELFF
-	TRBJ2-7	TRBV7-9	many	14	TGTGCCAGCAGCCTGGGAGCGAGCTCCTACGAGCAGTACTTC	CASSLGASSYEQYF
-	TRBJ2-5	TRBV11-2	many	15	TGTGCCAGTATGTGGAGTACTCGCGCCGGAGAGACCCAGTACTTC	CASMWSTRAGETQYF
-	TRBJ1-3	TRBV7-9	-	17	TGTGCCAGCAGCTCGACCCGGGTCTTATTTGCTGGACGCACCATATATTTT	CASSSTRVLFAGRTIYF
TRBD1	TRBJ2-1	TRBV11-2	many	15	TGTGCCAGCAGCTCCCTGACAGGGTCCTACAATGAGCAGTTCTTC	CASSSLTGSYNEQFF
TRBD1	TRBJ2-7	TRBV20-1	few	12	TGCAGTGCCACGACAGGGTCCTACGAGCAGTACTTC	CSATTGSYEQYF
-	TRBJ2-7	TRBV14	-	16	TGTGCCAGCAGTCATGTGAAGGCACAGTACCCTTACGAGCAGTACTTC	CASSHVKAQYPYEQYF
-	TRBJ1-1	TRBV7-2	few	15	TGTGCCAGCAGCTTCGAAAACGGACAGAACACTGAAGCTTTCTTT	CASSFENGQNTEAFF